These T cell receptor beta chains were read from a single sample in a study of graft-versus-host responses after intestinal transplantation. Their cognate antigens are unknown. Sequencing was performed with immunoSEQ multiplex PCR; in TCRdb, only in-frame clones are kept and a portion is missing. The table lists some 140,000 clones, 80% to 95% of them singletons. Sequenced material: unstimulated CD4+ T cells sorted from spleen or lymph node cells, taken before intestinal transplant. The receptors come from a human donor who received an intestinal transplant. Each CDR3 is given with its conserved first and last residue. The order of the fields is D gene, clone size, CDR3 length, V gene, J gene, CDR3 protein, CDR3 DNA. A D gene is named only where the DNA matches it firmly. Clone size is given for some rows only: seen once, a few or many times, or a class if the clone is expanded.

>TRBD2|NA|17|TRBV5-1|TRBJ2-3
CASNPHTGLAGTDTQYF
TGCGCCAGCAACCCACATACGGGACTAGCGGGCACAGATACGCAGTATTTT
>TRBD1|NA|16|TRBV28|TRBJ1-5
CASSMWTGRGNQPQHF
TGTGCCAGCAGTATGTGGACAGGGAGGGGCAATCAGCCCCAGCATTTT
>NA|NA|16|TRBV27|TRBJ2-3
CASGGALGWSTDTQYF
TGTGCCAGCGGGGGGGCTTTGGGGTGGAGTACAGATACGCAGTATTTT
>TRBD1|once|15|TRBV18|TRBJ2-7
CASSPQGAPSYEQYF
TGTGCCAGCTCACCACAGGGGGCCCCCTCCTACGAGCAGTACTTC
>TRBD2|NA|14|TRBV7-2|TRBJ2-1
CASSLGLAGNEQFF
TGTGCCAGCAGCTTAGGACTAGCAGGCAATGAGCAGTTCTTC
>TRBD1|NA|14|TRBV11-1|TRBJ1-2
CASSFRQGDYGYTF
TGTGCCAGCAGCTTCCGACAGGGCGACTATGGCTACACCTTC
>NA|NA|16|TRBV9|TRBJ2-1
CASSVDQGRSYNEQFF
TGTGCCAGCAGCGTAGATCAGGGCCGCTCCTACAATGAGCAGTTCTTC
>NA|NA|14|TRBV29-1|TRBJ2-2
CSVSSRVDTGELFF
TGCAGCGTTTCGTCCAGGGTGGACACCGGGGAGCTGTTTTTT
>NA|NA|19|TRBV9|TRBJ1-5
CASSERNQEGAGGNQPQHF
TGTGCCAGCAGCGAGCGAAACCAGGAAGGGGCTGGTGGCAATCAGCCCCAGCATTTT
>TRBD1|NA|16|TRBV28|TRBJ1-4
CASSNQGAQFNEKLFF
TGTGCCAGCAGTAACCAGGGGGCCCAATTTAATGAAAAACTGTTTTTT
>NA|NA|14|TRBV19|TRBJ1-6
CASSIIGGDSPLHF
TGTGCCAGTAGTATAATAGGCGGAGATTCACCCCTCCACTTT
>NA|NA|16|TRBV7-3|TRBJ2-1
CASSASGTTPTGEQFF
TGTGCCAGCAGCGCATCCGGGACTACCCCGACAGGGGAGCAGTTCTTC
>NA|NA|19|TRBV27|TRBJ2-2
CASSLFGTVGLLDTGELFF
TGTGCCAGCAGTTTATTTGGGACGGTGGGTTTATTGGACACCGGGGAGCTGTTTTTT
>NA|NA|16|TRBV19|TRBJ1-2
CASSSHRDLPPYGYTF
TGTGCCAGTAGTAGCCACAGGGACCTACCTCCCTATGGCTACACCTTC
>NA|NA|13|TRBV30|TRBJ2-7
CAWSKKITRTPYF
TGTGCCTGGAGTAAGAAAATTACACGAACGCCGTACTTC
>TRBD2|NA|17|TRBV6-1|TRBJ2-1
CASSEGPSGKIYNEQFF
TGTGCCAGCAGTGAGGGTCCTAGCGGGAAGATCTACAATGAGCAGTTCTTC
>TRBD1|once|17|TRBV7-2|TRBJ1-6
CASSLGDRGFYNSPLHF
TGTGCCAGCAGCTTAGGGGACAGGGGTTTTTATAATTCACCCCTCCACTTT
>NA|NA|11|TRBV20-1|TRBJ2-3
CSARWTDTQYF
TGCAGTGCTAGATGGACAGATACGCAGTATTTT
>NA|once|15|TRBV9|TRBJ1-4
CASSVVGGSGEKLFF
TGTGCCAGCAGCGTAGTGGGAGGGAGTGGTGAAAAACTGTTTTTT
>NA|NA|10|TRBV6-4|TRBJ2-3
CASITDTQYF
TGTGCCAGCATCACAGATACGCAGTATTTT
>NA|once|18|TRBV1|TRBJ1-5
CTSSTGGMGVYGNQPQHF
TGCACCAGTAGTACAGGGGGCATGGGGGTATATGGCAATCAGCCCCAGCATTTT
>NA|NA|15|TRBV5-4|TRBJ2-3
CASSVQVGGTDTQYF
TGTGCCAGCAGCGTCCAGGTAGGGGGAACAGATACGCAGTATTTT
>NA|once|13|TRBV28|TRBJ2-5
CASSFGTEETQYF
TGTGCCAGCAGTTTTGGGACGGAAGAGACCCAGTACTTC
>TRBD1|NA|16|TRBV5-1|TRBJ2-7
CASSLLTVDRGWEQYF
TGCGCCAGCAGCTTGTTAACGGTCGACAGGGGTTGGGAGCAGTACTTC
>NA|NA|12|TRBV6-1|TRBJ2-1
CAVHRVYNEQFF
TGTGCCGTCCACCGGGTCTACAATGAGCAGTTCTTC
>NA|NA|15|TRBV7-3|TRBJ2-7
CASSSLRAGLDEQYF
TGTGCCAGCAGCTCCCTTCGGGCGGGACTGGACGAGCAGTACTTC
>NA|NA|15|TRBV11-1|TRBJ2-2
CASTLGGMNTGELFF
TGTGCCAGCACCCTAGGAGGGATGAACACCGGGGAGCTGTTTTTT